A selection of T cell receptor beta chains follows, all from one sample in a study of blood T cell repertoires in COVID-19. The protocol was immunoSEQ multiplex PCR, while the TCRdb copy is restricted to in-frame clones and leaves out a portion. The sample shows under 85,000 clones, around four fifths of them seen only once. The sample was peripheral blood. Receptor source: a man over 45 with active COVID-19. Each CDR3 is given with its conserved first and last residue.

V gene	J gene	CDR3 protein
TRBV7-8	TRBJ2-2	CASSLVGTGVGGELFF
TRBV5-1	TRBJ1-4	CASSLVSGEKLFF
TRBV9	TRBJ2-3	CASSARRAGGSDTQYF
TRBV7-9	TRBJ2-2	CASSQGGGELFF
TRBV24-1	TRBJ2-1	CATSDPTGYNEQFF
TRBV10-1	TRBJ2-1	CASSESINDYQNEQFF
TRBV6-2/TRBV6-3	TRBJ2-3	CASSYTPGQVKSTDTQYF
TRBV19	TRBJ2-2	CASSSRRDTGELFF
TRBV27	TRBJ2-6	CASSLSTRAAGANVLTF
TRBV5-4	TRBJ2-3	CASSLAAGGDTDTQYF